This T cell receptor beta chain was found in a study of blood T cell repertoires in COVID-19. Study summary: PBMCs, B-cell-depleted T cells, or T cells provided the cDNA or gDNA that made up the material.

Individuals aged roughly 18 to 100 years were recruited from 20 to 25 US areas. Researchers sorted participants into cohorts using their self-reported clinical history. The germline V gene encodes CDR1 MNHEY and CDR2 SMNVEV (reference sequence). The ends lost 4 bases at V and 5 bases at J; junction bases unmatched: 5. CDR3 size: 14 residues. Profiled with immunoSEQ multiplex PCR; TCRdb holds only in-frame clones, not every one. The table has roughly 400,000 clones, 75% to 90% seen once. V is TRBV27 and J is TRBJ1-5; TRBD1 matches 7 bases. What was sequenced was PBMCs or T cells enriched from blood (not recorded which). This sequence was found in a man aged 25 to 40 who had recovered from COVID-19. CDR3 DNA: TGTGCCAGCAGTTCACAGGGGCTTCATCAGCCCCAGCATTTT. Its protein product is CASSSQGLHQPQHF.